These T cell receptor beta chains were read from a single sample in a study of blood T cells in healthy people across ages. TCRdb called the 5' RACE reads again in MiXCR, with one record for every CDR3 protein. The repertoire holds hundreds of thousands of distinct CDR3 sequences, with 45% to 50% as singletons. The sequenced sample was blood. All receptors derive from a woman in her fifties or sixties in good health. Each CDR3 is given with its conserved first and last residue.

v_gene,CDR3aa
TRBV5-1,CAGSLVGPRYEQYF
TRBV4-3,CASSQDARSYQPQHF
TRBV7-3,CASSLTMDKQFF
TRBV5-5,CASSLSPRTDYYEQYF
TRBV15,CATSRDLGGTYGYTF
TRBV4-1,CASSQGTFYTDTQYF
TRBV28,CASSLRADYEQYF
TRBV7-2,CASSRTISSTDTQYF
TRBV20-1,CSARVDLRGTETQYF
TRBV28,CASSPRRDSGTTDTQYF
TRBV3-1,CASSQGGTPKSTDTQYF
TRBV15,CATRKDRGLGTEAFF
TRBV24-1,CATSTTSGQDEKLFF
TRBV20-1,CSANRGNEQFF
TRBV6-2/TRBV6-3,CASRDGIYEQYF
TRBV4-3,CASSQDRSGRIGEQYF
TRBV29-1,CSVESRGDVGYTF
TRBV29-1,CSARRDQSSYNEQFF
TRBV12-3/TRBV12-4,CASRLDKANYGYTF
TRBV28,CASSLVGDAGETQYF
TRBV20-1,CSASRTKNWQETQYF
TRBV7-2,CASSNRIEQFF
TRBV7-3,CASSFTGTGFVGEQFF
TRBV15,CATSSHGSHNEQYF
TRBV4-2,CASSQDRTGSYYGYTF
TRBV12-3/TRBV12-4,CASSLSMGNTEAFF
TRBV6-2/TRBV6-3,CASRLAGAAKNIQYF
TRBV30,CAWGATKEKLFF